This T cell receptor beta chain was identified in a study of siplizumab effects on memory and regulatory T cells. Repertoires were generated with immunoSEQ multiplex PCR, while TCRdb's copy carries only in-frame clones and drops some. The table shows some 100,000 clones, with approximately 94% occurring only once. What was sequenced was Tregs sorted from blood. This receptor was identified in a human donor in good health.

CDR3 DNA: TGTGCTAGTGGTCCCGGTCTGGCTTTAGGCTACGAGCAGTACTTC. It codes for CASGPGLALGYEQYF. The rearrangement uses TRBV12-5 and TRBJ2-7; D remains unclear. V lost 5 bases and J lost 3, with 17 bases in between. This CDR3 comprises 15 residues. Germline loops: CDR1 LGHNT, CDR2 FRNRAP.